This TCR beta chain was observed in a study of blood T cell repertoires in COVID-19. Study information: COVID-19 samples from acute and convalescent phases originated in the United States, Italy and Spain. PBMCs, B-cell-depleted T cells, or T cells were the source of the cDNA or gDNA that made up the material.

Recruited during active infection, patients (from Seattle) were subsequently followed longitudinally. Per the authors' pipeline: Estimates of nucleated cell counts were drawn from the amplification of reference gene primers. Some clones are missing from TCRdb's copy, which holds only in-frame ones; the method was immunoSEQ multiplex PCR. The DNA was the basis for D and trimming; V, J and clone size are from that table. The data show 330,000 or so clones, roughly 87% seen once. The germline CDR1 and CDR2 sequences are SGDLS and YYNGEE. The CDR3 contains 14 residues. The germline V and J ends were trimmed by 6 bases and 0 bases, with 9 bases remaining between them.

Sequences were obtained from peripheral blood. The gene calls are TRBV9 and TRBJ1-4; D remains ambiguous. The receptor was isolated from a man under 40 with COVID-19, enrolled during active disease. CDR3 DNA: TGTGCCAGCACGCGGACTTCAACTAATGAAAAACTGTTTTTT. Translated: CASTRTSTNEKLFF.